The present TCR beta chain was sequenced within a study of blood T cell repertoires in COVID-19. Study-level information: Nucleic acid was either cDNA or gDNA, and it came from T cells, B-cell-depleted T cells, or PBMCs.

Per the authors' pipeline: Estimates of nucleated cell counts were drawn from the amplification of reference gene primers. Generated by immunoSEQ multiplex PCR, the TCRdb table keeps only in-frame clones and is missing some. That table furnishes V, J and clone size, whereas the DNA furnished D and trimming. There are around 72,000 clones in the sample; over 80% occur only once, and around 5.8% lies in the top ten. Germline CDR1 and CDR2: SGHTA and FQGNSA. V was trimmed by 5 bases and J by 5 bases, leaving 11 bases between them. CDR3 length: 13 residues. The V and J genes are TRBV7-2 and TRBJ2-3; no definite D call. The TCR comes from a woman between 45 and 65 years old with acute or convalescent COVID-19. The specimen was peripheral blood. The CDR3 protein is CASSDLRVDTQYF. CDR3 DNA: TGTGCCAGCAGCGACCTACGGGTAGATACGCAGTATTTT.